The next 25 T cell receptor beta chains were all read from a single sample in a study of shared clonotypes between healthy human individuals. Sequencing was performed with immunoSEQ multiplex PCR; in TCRdb, only in-frame clones are kept and a portion is missing. Counted here are approximately 1.5 million clones, about 98.5% occurring once; the ten biggest clones make up under 0.45%. Sequencing was done on a sample of naive CD4+ T cells sorted from blood. The subset denotes: CD45RA+ positively selected. The receptors stem from a man in his thirties or forties in good health.

This rearrangement joins TRBV18 to TRBJ1-5; 7 bases line up with TRBD1. From germline, CDR1 is KGHSH and CDR2 LQKENI. The junction had 7 bases not matched to a gene; V was cut back by 5 bases and J by 0 bases. CDR3 size: 16 residues. CDR3 in amino acids: CASSRTGVYSNQPQHF. CDR3 nucleotide sequence: TGTGCCAGCTCAAGAACAGGGGTTTATAGCAATCAGCCCCAGCATTTT.

The chain employs TRBV5-5 and TRBJ2-7; TRBD2 might be the D (6 bases). The CDR3 runs to 17 residues. Trimming shortened V by 0 bases and J by 6 bases, and 22 bases separated the two germline ends. Germline CDR1 reads SGHKS; CDR2 reads YYEKEE (reference sequence). The CDR3 spells CASSLEASVKYQGEQYF. CDR3 nucleotide sequence: TGTGCCAGCAGCTTGGAGGCTAGCGTGAAGTATCAGGGCGAGCAGTACTTC.

The rearrangement uses TRBV7-9 and TRBJ1-1, with TRBD1 identical over 7 bases. V dropped 1 base and J dropped 6; count of bases not matched to a gene: 8. This CDR3 region has 15 residues. CDR1 SEHNR and CDR2 FQNEAQ come from the germline V gene (reference sequence). The CDR3 nucleotides are TGTGCCAGCAGCTTAGAAGGGGGGACAGAAGCTGAAGCTTTCTTT. Translated, it gives CASSLEGGTEAEAFF. The complete variable domain, with remaining parts taken from reference TRBV7-9 and TRBJ1-1, reads DTGVSQNPRHKITKRGQNVTFRCDPISEHNRLYWYRQTLGQGPEFLTYFQNEAQLEKSRLLSDRFSAERPKGSFSTLEIQRTEQGDSAMYLCASSLEGGTEAEAFFGQGTRLTVV.

The rearrangement uses TRBV6-1 and TRBJ2-1, with 8 nucleotides matching TRBD1. Germline V gene lookup returns CDR1 MNHNS and CDR2 SASEGT. The CDR3 is 15 residues long. With V trimmed by 3 bases and J by 3 bases, 4 bases remained unmatched. CDR3 protein: CASSDKGQGYNEQFF. The CDR3 DNA follows: TGTGCCAGCAGTGATAAAGGACAGGGCTACAATGAGCAGTTCTTC.

The rearrangement links TRBV19 to TRBJ1-4; perhaps TRBD1 as D (5 bases). This CDR3 comprises 13 residues. CDR1 is LNHDA and CDR2 is SQIVND in the germline V gene (reference sequence). Trimming removed 7 bases from V and 6 bases from J, with 12 bases in between. CDR3 bases: TGTGCCAGTACACCGCGAGGGGATGAAAAACTGTTTTTT. This gives the protein CASTPRGDEKLFF.

The chain couples TRBV25-1 to TRBJ2-1, with 8 bases identical to TRBD1. Trimming removed 2 bases from V and 4 bases from J; junction bases left unmatched: 10. This CDR3 is 17 amino acids long. CDR1 is MGHDK and CDR2 is SYGVNS in the germline V gene. CDR3 sequence (DNA): TGTGCCAGCAGTGAAGGGTTTGGGACAGGTCCGTACAATGAGCAGTTCTTC. It translates to CASSEGFGTGPYNEQFF.

The rearrangement joins TRBV6-5 to TRBJ2-1; tentatively, D is TRBD2 (5 bases). Germline values: CDR1 MNHEY, CDR2 SVGAGI. The CDR3 runs 14 residues. Trimming left V 5 bases short and J 2 bases short, with 10 bases between. CDR3 DNA sequence: TGTGCCAGCAGTGGGAGACTCACCTACAATGAGCAGTTCTTC. Its translation is CASSGRLTYNEQFF.

The V gene is TRBV11-2, the J gene TRBJ2-7; 8 positions match TRBD2. V lost 2 bases and J lost 1; bases outside the gene matches: 10. The CDR3 covers 17 residues. The germline CDR1 and CDR2 sequences are SGHAT and FQNNGV. The CDR3 nucleotides are TGTGCCAGCAGCTTAAGTTGGTCGGGCGGGAGGTCCTACGAGCAGTACTTC. Its protein is CASSLSWSGGRSYEQYF.

The chain recombines TRBV9 with TRBJ2-2; D unclear. Per germline, CDR1 SGDLS and CDR2 YYNGEE. V lost 0 bases to trimming and J lost 7 bases, with 10 bases between them. The length of the CDR3 is 14 residues. The CDR3 DNA reads as TGTGCCAGCAGCGTAGCTCTCTTGGGCGGGGAGCTGTTTTTT. Encoded protein: CASSVALLGGELFF.

The V and J genes are TRBV11-3 and TRBJ2-7, with 7 bases lining up with TRBD1. This CDR3 is 14 amino acids long. Trimming took 5 bases from V and 2 from J; bases not matched to a gene: 6. Per the germline V gene, CDR1 is SGHNT and CDR2 is YENEEA. CDR3 DNA: TGTGCCAGCAGCATAAGGGACAGACCCTACGAGCAGTACTTC. Amino acid sequence: CASSIRDRPYEQYF.

V and J are TRBV6-5 and TRBJ1-5; D not resolved. Germline assignment: CDR1 MNHEY and CDR2 SVGAGI. Trimming took off 0 bases at V and 0 bases at J, with 6 bases between the two ends. The CDR3 is 15 amino acids. The CDR3 nucleotides read TGTGCCAGCAGTTACTCACAGTTTAGCAATCAGCCCCAGCATTTT. Translating gives CASSYSQFSNQPQHF.

The chain carries TRBV28 and TRBJ1-2; the D is unclear. With 11 bases removed from V and 4 bases from J, the gap between germline ends came to 23 bases. CDR1 is MDHEN, CDR2 SYDVKM, per germline. This CDR3 region has 15 residues. The CDR3, as DNA: TGTGCCTCCAGCCCGCCCGAAGGGCCTCTCTATGGCTACACCTTC. This gives the protein CASSPPEGPLYGYTF.

The chain carries TRBV5-6 and TRBJ1-4; D uncertain. Germline values: CDR1 SGHDT, CDR2 YYEEEE. The V end lost 3 bases, the J end lost 11 bases, and 20 bases lay between the germline ends. This CDR3 region has 15 residues. DNA of the CDR3: TGTGCCAGCAGCTCGCCTACACGGCCGGGAGAGAAACTGTTTTTT. Translated, it gives CASSSPTRPGEKLFF.

V usage is TRBV7-9 and J usage is TRBJ1-4, with D possibly being TRBD1 (6 bases). This CDR3 is built from 15 residues. Looked up from germline, CDR1 is SEHNR and CDR2 is FQNEAQ (reference sequence). V was shortened by 5 bases and J by 7 bases, with 17 bases between the two germline ends. The CDR3 nucleotides are TGTGCCAGCAGCCCGGGGGCAGGGCGGGGTGAAAAACTGTTTTTT. This sequence encodes CASSPGAGRGEKLFF.

The rearrangement links TRBV27 to TRBJ2-2; TRBD1 matches 8 bases. The CDR3 has 17 amino acids. J lost 6 bases, V lost 5 bases, and 14 bases had no gene match. Germline values: CDR1 MNHEY, CDR2 SMNVEV (reference sequence). For the CDR3, the DNA is TGTGCCAGCAGTCTAACCCGACAGGGGCAGGCCCCCGGGGAGCTGTTTTTT. Protein sequence: CASSLTRQGQAPGELFF.

The V call is TRBV18, the J call TRBJ2-3, with D possibly TRBD2 on 6 matching bases. Germline assignment: CDR1 KGHSH and CDR2 LQKENI. This CDR3 contains 14 residues. V lost 3 bases and J 3 bases, leaving 10 bases between the germline ends. The CDR3 coding sequence is TGTGCCAGCTCACCGGCGGGAATGACAGATACGCAGTATTTT. Translating gives CASSPAGMTDTQYF.

The chain carries TRBV18 and TRBJ1-1; D uncertain. CDR1 and CDR2 from the germline V gene are KGHSH and LQKENI. Between the trimmed V and J ends, which lost 3 bases and 4 bases, there was a span of 9 bases. The CDR3 runs 13 residues. CDR3 nucleotides: TGTGCCAGCTCACCCGGGCTCCGCACTGAAGCTTTCTTT. This gives the protein CASSPGLRTEAFF.

For the CDR3, the DNA is TGTGCCAGCACCTCCGGGACGGTGAACACTGAAGCTTTCTTT. Residues: CASTSGTVNTEAFF. V and J are TRBV28 and TRBJ1-1, with TRBD1 as a possible D gene (5 bases). Deletions cut 7 bases from V and 0 bases from J, with 12 bases between. Germline values: CDR1 MDHEN, CDR2 SYDVKM. The CDR3 has 14 residues. Using reference TRBV28 and TRBJ1-1 for the parts outside the CDR3, the full variable domain is DVKVTQSSRYLVKRTGEKVFLECVQDMDHENMFWYRQDPGLGLRLIYFSYDVKMKEKGDIPEGYSVSREKKERFSLILESASTNQTSMYLCASTSGTVNTEAFFGQGTRLTVV.

V usage is TRBV10-1 and J usage is TRBJ2-3, with 10 bases fitting TRBD2. This CDR3 is 16 amino acids long. Losses at the gene ends were 3 bases for V and 4 bases for J; bases not matched to a gene: 7. Germline CDR1 is WNHNN and CDR2 is SYGVQD (reference sequence). CDR3 sequence (DNA): TGCGCCAGCAGTGACTCTCTAGCGGGAGAGGCAGATACGCAGTATTTT. It translates to CASSDSLAGEADTQYF.

This clone was counted a single time. The chain combines TRBV18 with TRBJ2-1; 14 bases fit TRBD2. This CDR3 has 21 residues. CDR1 is KGHSH, CDR2 LQKENI, per germline. V gave up 4 bases and J gave up 0 bases; unmatched junction bases: 14. CDR3 DNA sequence: TGTGCCAGCTCACAGTCGAGACCGGGACTAGCGGGAGCGAGCTCCTACAATGAGCAGTTCTTC. This codes for CASSQSRPGLAGASSYNEQFF.

The chain employs TRBV11-1 and TRBJ1-2; D uncertain. V was clipped by 1 base and J by 6 bases, with 12 bases between them. CDR1 is SGHAT and CDR2 is FQDESV in the germline V gene (reference sequence). The CDR3 is 14 amino acids. CDR3 sequence reads: CASSLGDRPHGYTF. For the CDR3, the DNA is TGTGCCAGCAGCTTAGGGGATCGACCACATGGCTACACCTTC.

V is TRBV7-9 and J is TRBJ1-1, with 8 bases identical to TRBD1. Germline CDR1 and CDR2: SEHNR and FQNEAQ (reference sequence). The length of the CDR3 is 15 residues. The trim removed 4 bases at V and 1 base at J, leaving 5 bases unmatched. CDR3 coding DNA: TGTGCCAGCAGCTCTACCGGACAGGGGAACACTGAAGCTTTCTTT. Protein sequence: CASSSTGQGNTEAFF.

The CDR3 DNA follows: TGTGCCAGCAGTTACTCAGGACAGCTCTCCTACGAGCAGTACTTC. Translation gives CASSYSGQLSYEQYF. The gene calls are TRBV6-5 and TRBJ2-7; weak D call: TRBD1 (6 bases). V was clipped by 0 bases and J by 0 bases, with 9 bases between them. The CDR3 contains 15 residues. In germline, CDR1 is MNHEY, CDR2 SVGAGI.

J is TRBJ2-2 and V is TRBV6-5, with unresolved D. The V and J ends lost 6 bases and 4 bases respectively, with 12 bases between them. The CDR3 extends over 14 amino acids. Germline CDR1 MNHEY, CDR2 SVGAGI. Here the CDR3 DNA reads TGTGCCAGCAGGCGGACGCCGTCCACCGGGGAGCTGTTTTTT. Amino acids: CASRRTPSTGELFF.

The rearrangement uses TRBV15 and TRBJ1-5; weak D call: TRBD1 (5 bases). The CDR3 is 14 residues long. V lost 1 base and J 6 bases, leaving 10 bases between the germline ends. CDR1 is LNHNV, CDR2 YYDKDF, per germline (reference sequence). CDR3 sequence: CATSRGGEAQPQHF. The CDR3 region has the DNA TGTGCCACCAGCAGAGGAGGGGAAGCTCAGCCCCAGCATTTT.